One sample yielded the 12 T cell receptor beta chains listed below, sequenced in a study of control samples from healthy donors and cancer patients (dated by TCRdb to 2020 to 2022). Receptor amplification or capture employed the immunoSEQ multiplex PCR assay. TCRdb re-hosts the immuneACCESS table, in-frame sequences only. Its copies lack some clones; in the studies checked, an unresolved V gene accounts for under half of them, and the cause for the rest is not known. This sample lists about 160,000 clones; approximately 94% were detected once. The ten largest clones capture around 9.3% of the sample. Sequencing used blood. The receptors originated from a woman between 35 and 50 years old in good health.

V usage is TRBV5-6 and J usage is TRBJ2-2; the D call may be TRBD1 or TRBD2 (5 bases each). V lost 5 bases, J lost 2 bases, and 13 bases lay in between. The germline CDR1 and CDR2 sequences are SGHDT and YYEEEE. CDR3 length equals 15 residues. DNA for the CDR3: TGTGCCAGCAGAAGGTTAGGGACCAACACCGGGGAGCTGTTTTTT. It codes for CASRRLGTNTGELFF.

This clone was counted only a few times. Written as DNA, the CDR3 is TGTGCCAGCCAGGACAGGGGCTATGGCTACACCTTC. Its protein product is CASQDRGYGYTF. The chain is built from TRBV6-5 and TRBJ1-2; 9 bases match TRBD1. Trimming removed 8 bases from V and 4 bases from J; junction bases left unmatched: 2. Germline CDR1 is MNHEY and CDR2 is SVGAGI. CDR3 length: 12 residues.

This rearrangement joins TRBV7-8 to TRBJ1-1; 7 nucleotides align to TRBD1. Germline V CDR1 and CDR2: SGHVS, FQNEAQ. The CDR3 extends over 16 amino acids. V lost 5 bases, J lost 0 bases, and 9 bases stayed unmatched. CDR3 sequence: CASSPQGVGMNTEAFF. In DNA form, the CDR3 reads TGTGCCAGCAGCCCCCAGGGGGTAGGGATGAACACTGAAGCTTTCTTT.

The genes are TRBV11-2 and TRBJ2-2; D possibly corresponds to TRBD2 (6 bases). The CDR3 sequence is 16 residues long. V lost 4 bases and J 0 bases, leaving 12 bases between the germline ends. Germline lookup yields CDR1 SGHAT and CDR2 FQNNGV. CDR3 sequence reads: CASSSTSSPNTGELFF. The DNA for the CDR3 is TGTGCCAGCAGCTCAACTAGCAGCCCGAACACCGGGGAGCTGTTTTTT. The whole variable domain, filled in from reference TRBV11-2 and TRBJ2-2, reads EAGVAQSPRYKIIEKRQSVAFWCNPISGHATLYWYQQILGQGPKLLIQFQNNGVVDDSQLPKDRFSAERLKGVDSTLKIQPAKLEDSAVYLCASSSTSSPNTGELFFGEGSRLTVL.

In DNA form, the CDR3 reads TGTGCCAGCAGTAGGGAACAGGCCCTGAACACTGAAGCTTTCTTT. Amino acids: CASSREQALNTEAFF. The rearrangement joins TRBV6-2 or TRBV6-3 to TRBJ1-1; tentative D call: TRBD1 (5 bases). The CDR3 is made up of 15 amino acids. V lost 5 bases and J 0 bases, leaving 13 bases between the germline ends. CDR1 MNHEY and CDR2 SVGEGT come from the germline V gene.

V is TRBV6-5 and J is TRBJ2-2, with D perhaps matching TRBD2 (5 bases). CDR3 length: 14 amino acids. Trimming stripped 5 bases from V and 0 bases from J, with 7 bases between. CDR1 is MNHEY, CDR2 SVGAGI, per germline. The CDR3 DNA reads as TGTGCCAGCAGTCGGACTGCGAACACCGGGGAGCTGTTTTTT. It translates to CASSRTANTGELFF.

The rearrangement uses TRBV5-5 and TRBJ1-4; D gene unclear. The CDR3 is made up of 14 amino acids. V was clipped by 0 bases and J by 7 bases, with 10 bases between them. CDR1 and CDR2 (germline): SGHKS, YYEKEE (reference sequence). CDR3 nucleotides: TGTGCCAGCAGCTTGGCCCTCTCACTTGAAAAACTGTTTTTT. Its translation is CASSLALSLEKLFF.

V and J are TRBV6-2 or TRBV6-3 and TRBJ1-3; no firm D call. Looked up from germline, CDR1 is MNHEY and CDR2 is SVGEGT. The CDR3 runs 16 residues. Trimming took off 0 bases at V and 4 bases at J, with 13 bases between the two ends. Written as DNA, the CDR3 is TGTGCCAGCAGTTACTCGGCAGAGGCATCCGGAAACACCATATATTTT. Translated: CASSYSAEASGNTIYF.

This clone was detected only once. The chain combines TRBV11-2 with TRBJ1-4; D is perhaps TRBD1 (6 bases). With 4 bases removed from V and 4 bases from J, the gap between germline ends came to 10 bases. This CDR3 comprises 14 residues. The germline V gene has CDR1 SGHAT and CDR2 FQNNGV. CDR3 loop: CASSSDRFNEKLFF. The CDR3 coding sequence is TGTGCCAGCAGCTCGGACAGATTTAATGAAAAACTGTTTTTT.

The chain is built from TRBV5-1 and TRBJ1-1, with 11 bases lining up with TRBD1. V trimming: 3 bases; J trimming: 3 bases; junction bases outside the gene matches: 7. Looked up from germline, CDR1 is SGHRS and CDR2 is YFSETQ. This CDR3 contains 16 residues. The CDR3 here is CASSSDGQGAHTEAFF. CDR3 nucleotides: TGCGCCAGCAGCTCCGATGGACAGGGGGCGCACACTGAAGCTTTCTTT.

V is TRBV5-6 and J is TRBJ1-1; D is unclear. The length of the CDR3 is 14 residues. V shed 4 bases and J shed 0 bases, with 10 bases lying between them. The germline gives CDR1 SGHDT, CDR2 YYEEEE. CDR3 nucleotide sequence: TGTGCCAGCAGCCGCGCCGGGATGAACACTGAAGCTTTCTTT. It translates to CASSRAGMNTEAFF. Full variable domain (missing parts from reference TRBV5-6 and TRBJ1-1): DAGVTQSPTHLIKTRGQQVTLRCSPKSGHDTVSWYQQALGQGPQFIFQYYEEEERQRGNFPDRFSGHQFPNYSSELNVNALLLGDSALYLCASSRAGMNTEAFFGQGTRLTVV.

The chain employs TRBV5-1 and TRBJ2-1; TRBD1 or TRBD2 may be the D gene (5 bases each). The CDR3 contains 15 residues. V lost 4 bases and J 4 bases, leaving 15 bases between the germline ends. CDR1 and CDR2 (germline): SGHRS, YFSETQ. CDR3 sequence (DNA): TGCGCCAGCAGCCTGGGACCAAATGCATACAATGAGCAGTTCTTC. It encodes CASSLGPNAYNEQFF.